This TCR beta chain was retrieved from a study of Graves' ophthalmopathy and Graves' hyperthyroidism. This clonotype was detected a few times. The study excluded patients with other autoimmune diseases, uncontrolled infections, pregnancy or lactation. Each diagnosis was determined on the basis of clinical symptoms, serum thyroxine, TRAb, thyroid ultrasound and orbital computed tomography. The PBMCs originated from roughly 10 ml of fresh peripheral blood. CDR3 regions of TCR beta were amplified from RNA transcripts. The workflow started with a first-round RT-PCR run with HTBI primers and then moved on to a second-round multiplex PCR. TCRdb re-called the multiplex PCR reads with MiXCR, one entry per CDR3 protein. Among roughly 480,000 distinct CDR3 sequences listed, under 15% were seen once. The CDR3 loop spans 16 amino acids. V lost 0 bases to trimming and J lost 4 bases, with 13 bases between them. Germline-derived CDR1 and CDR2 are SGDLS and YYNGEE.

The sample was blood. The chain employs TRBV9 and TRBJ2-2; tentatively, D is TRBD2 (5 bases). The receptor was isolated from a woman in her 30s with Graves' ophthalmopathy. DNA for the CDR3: TGTGCCAGCAGCGTAGGATTGCCTAGCCTCACCGGGGAGCTGTTTTTT. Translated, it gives CASSVGLPSLTGELFF.